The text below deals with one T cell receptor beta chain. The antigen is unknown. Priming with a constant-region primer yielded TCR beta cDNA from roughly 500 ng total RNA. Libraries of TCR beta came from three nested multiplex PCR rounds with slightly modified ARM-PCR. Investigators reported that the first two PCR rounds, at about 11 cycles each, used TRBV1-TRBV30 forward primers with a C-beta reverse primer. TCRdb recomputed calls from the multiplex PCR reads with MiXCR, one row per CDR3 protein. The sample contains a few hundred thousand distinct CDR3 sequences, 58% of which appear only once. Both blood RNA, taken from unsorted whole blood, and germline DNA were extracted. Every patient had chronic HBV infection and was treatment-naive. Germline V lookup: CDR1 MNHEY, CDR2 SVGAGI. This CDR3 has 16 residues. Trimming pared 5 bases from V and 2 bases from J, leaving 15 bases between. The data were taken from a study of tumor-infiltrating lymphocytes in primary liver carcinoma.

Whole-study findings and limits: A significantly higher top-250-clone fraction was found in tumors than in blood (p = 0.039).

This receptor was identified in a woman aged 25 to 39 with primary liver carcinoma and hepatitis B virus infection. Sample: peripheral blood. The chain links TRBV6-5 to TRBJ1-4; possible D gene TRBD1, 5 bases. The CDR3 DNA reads TGTGCCAGCAGTGGAGGGGCCACCGCGACTAATGAAAAACTGTTTTTT. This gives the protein CASSGGATATNEKLFF.